The rows below give T cell receptor beta chains drawn from one sample of a study of cytomegalovirus exposure and HLA in healthy donors. Repertoires were generated with immunoSEQ multiplex PCR, while TCRdb's copy carries only in-frame clones and drops some. The table shows about 200,000 clones, with about 81% occurring only once. The sequencing sample was made of PBMCs. These receptors came from a woman between 35 and 50 years old in good health and CMV-seronegative. The CDR3 runs from the conserved cysteine through the conserved F or W. D genes are given only for firm matches. Clone size appears in some rows only: once, few, many, or a class for an expanded clone.

DNA: TGTGCCAGCAGCCTTGGAGGGACCGCCCTGAATTCACCCCTCCACTTT; CDR3: CASSLGGTALNSPLHF; D: NA; length: 16; V: TRBV2; J: TRBJ1-6; size: once
DNA: TGTGCCAGCTTTCGGGGTCTAGGGCCCTCTGGAAACACCATATATTTT; CDR3: CASFRGLGPSGNTIYF; D: NA; length: 16; V: TRBV18; J: TRBJ1-3; size: NA
DNA: TGTGCCAGCAGCTCAATACGCAGGGGGCCCCGAATACCAAACTATGGCTACACCTTC; CDR3: CASSSIRRGPRIPNYGYTF; D: TRBD1; length: 19; V: TRBV11-2; J: TRBJ1-2; size: NA
DNA: TGTGCCACGGGGGAGCCATACAATGAGCAGTTCTTC; CDR3: CATGEPYNEQFF; D: NA; length: 12; V: TRBV6-1; J: TRBJ2-1; size: once
DNA: TGTGCCAGCAGTCCGGGGACTAGCGGGAGGTACGAGCAGTACTTC; CDR3: CASSPGTSGRYEQYF; D: TRBD2; length: 15; V: TRBV27; J: TRBJ2-7; size: NA
DNA: TGTGCCAGCAGTTTGTCTGGGACAGACTACGAGCAGTACTTC; CDR3: CASSLSGTDYEQYF; D: TRBD1; length: 14; V: TRBV27; J: TRBJ2-7; size: NA
DNA: TGTGCCAGCCTATTCCAGAACACTGAAGCTTTCTTT; CDR3: CASLFQNTEAFF; D: NA; length: 12; V: TRBV28; J: TRBJ1-1; size: NA
DNA: TGTGCCAGCAGTTTAAGTAGCGGGACTGAAGCTTTCTTT; CDR3: CASSLSSGTEAFF; D: NA; length: 13; V: TRBV28; J: TRBJ1-1; size: NA
DNA: TGCGCCAGCAGCGCCGGGACACTGTACTCTGGGGCCAACGTCCTGACTTTC; CDR3: CASSAGTLYSGANVLTF; D: NA; length: 17; V: TRBV5-1; J: TRBJ2-6; size: NA
DNA: TGTGCCAGCAGTTTTTCGGGAGTCCCGACCTACGAGCAGTACTTC; CDR3: CASSFSGVPTYEQYF; D: NA; length: 15; V: TRBV27; J: TRBJ2-7; size: NA
DNA: TGTGCCAGTAGTATCCGGGGGAAATATCAGCCCCAGCATTTT; CDR3: CASSIRGKYQPQHF; D: NA; length: 14; V: TRBV19; J: TRBJ1-5; size: once
DNA: TGTGCCAGTAGCCGGGGGAGGGCTGAAGCTTTCTTT; CDR3: CASSRGRAEAFF; D: NA; length: 12; V: TRBV19; J: TRBJ1-1; size: NA
DNA: TGTGCCAGCAGTGATCGGGGCACAGATACGCAGTATTTT; CDR3: CASSDRGTDTQYF; D: NA; length: 13; V: TRBV6-4; J: TRBJ2-3; size: NA
DNA: TGTGCCAGTGGACACGACACAGGGTTGAACACCGGGGAGCTGTTTTTT; CDR3: CASGHDTGLNTGELFF; D: NA; length: 16; V: TRBV19; J: TRBJ2-2; size: NA
DNA: TGCACCAGCAGTCAGATCGGACTAGCGGGAGACCCATCCGGGGCCAACGTCCTGACTTTC; CDR3: CTSSQIGLAGDPSGANVLTF; D: NA; length: 20; V: TRBV1; J: TRBJ2-6; size: NA
DNA: TGTGCCAGCAGTTTCCCCGGGTTCGAGCAGTACTTC; CDR3: CASSFPGFEQYF; D: NA; length: 12; V: TRBV27; J: TRBJ2-7; size: NA
DNA: TGTGCCAGCAGCCGGGACAGGGGTATCCACGAGCAGTACTTC; CDR3: CASSRDRGIHEQYF; D: TRBD1; length: 14; V: TRBV5-6; J: TRBJ2-7; size: once
DNA: TGTGCTAGTGGTATCCGGGACAGTAAGTTCTTT; CDR3: CASGIRDSKFF; D: TRBD1; length: 11; V: TRBV12-5; J: TRBJ1-1; size: once
DNA: TGTGCCAGCTCACCACGCCCGGGAACGGGATCGAACACCGGGGAGCTGTTTTTT; CDR3: CASSPRPGTGSNTGELFF; D: NA; length: 18; V: TRBV18; J: TRBJ2-2; size: few
DNA: TGTGCCAGCAGTTTACCAGGGGCCTACGAGCAGTACTTC; CDR3: CASSLPGAYEQYF; D: NA; length: 13; V: TRBV27; J: TRBJ2-7; size: few
DNA: TGTGCCAGCAGCTCCCGGGGGACAGGGAAGAACACTGAAGCTTTCTTT; CDR3: CASSSRGTGKNTEAFF; D: TRBD1; length: 16; V: TRBV7-9; J: TRBJ1-1; size: NA
DNA: TGTGCCAGCGCGGCCGGGACTACCATCTACGAGCAGTACTTC; CDR3: CASAAGTTIYEQYF; D: TRBD2; length: 14; V: TRBV6-1; J: TRBJ2-7; size: NA
DNA: TGTGCCAGCAGCCCGGACAGGGGGGACGAGCAGTACTTC; CDR3: CASSPDRGDEQYF; D: TRBD1; length: 13; V: TRBV7-9; J: TRBJ2-7; size: NA
DNA: TGTGCCAGCAGTAGGAGAAGGGGCCCCGGGGAGCTGTTTTTT; CDR3: CASSRRRGPGELFF; D: NA; length: 14; V: TRBV25-1; J: TRBJ2-2; size: NA
DNA: TGCGCCAGCAGTGATCCCTCCCGGGGCTACGAGCAGTACTTC; CDR3: CASSDPSRGYEQYF; D: NA; length: 14; V: TRBV10-1; J: TRBJ2-7; size: NA
DNA: TGTGCCACCAGCAGAGATCTGTCGGCTAGCGGGAGCTACAATGAGCAGTTCTTC; CDR3: CATSRDLSASGSYNEQFF; D: TRBD2; length: 18; V: TRBV15; J: TRBJ2-1; size: NA
DNA: TGCGCCAGCAGGGCGGGTCACAGGGATGGTGGCGAGCAGTACTTC; CDR3: CASRAGHRDGGEQYF; D: NA; length: 15; V: TRBV5-1; J: TRBJ2-7; size: NA
DNA: TGCGCCAGCAGGGCAGGGGCGACCAGTAACTATGGCTACACCTTC; CDR3: CASRAGATSNYGYTF; D: NA; length: 15; V: TRBV5-1; J: TRBJ1-2; size: NA
DNA: TGTGCCAGCAGCCAAGAGTGGACAAATCCCTACAATGAGCAGTTCTTC; CDR3: CASSQEWTNPYNEQFF; D: NA; length: 16; V: TRBV4-2; J: TRBJ2-1; size: NA
DNA: TGTGCCAGCAGCTTAGGGCTAGGTGGCTACACCTTC; CDR3: CASSLGLGGYTF; D: NA; length: 12; V: TRBV7-2; J: TRBJ1-2; size: NA
DNA: TGTGCCAGCAGTTTACGGGGACTAGGCTCCTACAATGAGCAGTTCTTC; CDR3: CASSLRGLGSYNEQFF; D: TRBD2; length: 16; V: TRBV27; J: TRBJ2-1; size: NA
DNA: TGTGCCAGTAGTATCAATACTCGGAGCAATCAGCCCCAGCATTTT; CDR3: CASSINTRSNQPQHF; D: NA; length: 15; V: TRBV19; J: TRBJ1-5; size: NA
DNA: TGCGCCAGCAGCCTGGGACAGAACTCCGGTCAGCCCCAGCATTTT; CDR3: CASSLGQNSGQPQHF; D: TRBD1; length: 15; V: TRBV4-1; J: TRBJ1-5; size: once
DNA: TGTGCCTGGAGGTTACCGGGACTGAGGGGACTCAATCAGCCCCAGCATTTT; CDR3: CAWRLPGLRGLNQPQHF; D: NA; length: 17; V: TRBV30; J: TRBJ1-5; size: NA
DNA: TGTGCCAGCTCAAGGACAGGGGGCCTGCGGGCCAACGTCCTGACTTTC; CDR3: CASSRTGGLRANVLTF; D: TRBD1; length: 16; V: TRBV18; J: TRBJ2-6; size: NA
DNA: TGTGCCTCGTCGGACAGCGTCTACGAGCAGTACTTC; CDR3: CASSDSVYEQYF; D: NA; length: 12; V: TRBV19; J: TRBJ2-7; size: NA
DNA: TGTGCCAGCAGTTTCCGCGGACAGTATAGCAATCAGCCCCAGCATTTT; CDR3: CASSFRGQYSNQPQHF; D: NA; length: 16; V: TRBV27; J: TRBJ1-5; size: few
DNA: TGTGCCAGCATCAAGGGACAGAGAAGAGACGGCTACACCTTC; CDR3: CASIKGQRRDGYTF; D: TRBD1; length: 14; V: TRBV2; J: TRBJ1-2; size: few